This TCR beta chain was profiled in a study of T cells after yellow fever vaccination. Study background: Preparation of fractions with low cell numbers was performed using SMART-Seq v4 Ultra Low Input.

Study-wide points: The appearance of a small share of clonotypes in both CD4 and CD8 compartments was observed. The study found a weaker secondary response that peaked faster, day 5 versus 15.

V lost 6 bases and J lost 2, with 9 bases in between. The CDR3 sequence is 12 residues long. CDR1 is DFQATT, CDR2 SNEGSKA, per germline (reference sequence). A process of 5'RACE template switching, which added a universal primer site and UMIs, was used to make TCR cDNA. TCRdb re-called the 5' RACE reads through MiXCR, storing one row per CDR3 protein. This sample has under 550,000 distinct CDR3 sequences, with 20% to 25% found just once. A note on this clonotype: What it binds is unknown.

V gene TRBV20-1 combines with J gene TRBJ2-3, with TRBD2 as a possible D gene (6 bases). Sequenced material: PBMCs, taken roughly 23 days after the first yellow fever vaccination. The receptor comes from a man younger than 35 who received the YFV17D yellow fever vaccine. Here the CDR3 DNA reads TGCAGTGCCCCGGACTACACAGATACGCAGTATTTT. Protein product: CSAPDYTDTQYF.